Below, 26 T cell receptor beta chains from the same sample are listed, as sequenced in a study of monozygotic twins with inflammatory bowel disease (dated by TCRdb to between 2019 and 2020). Library construction relied on 5' RACE. Instrument on record: Illumina HiSeq 2500. TCRdb reprocessed the reads, and each CDR3 protein sequence is entered once, without DNA. This sample's clone table shows approximately 140,000 distinct CDR3 sequences. Around 2.5% of the sample lies in the top ten. Sequenced input: blood. The receptors were sampled from a human donor with ulcerative colitis or Crohn's disease, or a healthy co-twin of an affected twin (not recorded which).

The chain uses TRBV28 and TRBJ1-3; TCRdb names TRBD1, which stays unverified in the absence of DNA. The CDR3 is 17 amino acids. Germline loops: CDR1 MDHEN, CDR2 SYDVKM. The CDR3 here is CASSPPRGGFSGNTIYF.

This rearrangement joins TRBV5-1 to TRBJ2-2; TCRdb gives TRBD1 as the D gene, but with no DNA this cannot be confirmed. Germline V gives CDR1 SGHRS, CDR2 YFSETQ. The CDR3 is made up of 13 amino acids. The CDR3 protein is CASSPDRLRELFF.

V usage is TRBV7-9 and J usage is TRBJ2-1; the TRBD1 assignment by TCRdb is unverifiable without DNA. This CDR3 comprises 15 residues. CDR1 SEHNR and CDR2 FQNEAQ come from the germline V gene (reference sequence). The CDR3 sequence: CASSGSVLRGNEQFF.

V and J are TRBV27 and TRBJ1-2; TCRdb's D call, TRBD1, is unchecked because there is no DNA. Germline V gene lookup returns CDR1 MNHEY and CDR2 SMNVEV (reference sequence). The CDR3 spans 14 residues. CDR3 sequence reads: CASSSNDRNYGYTF.

The CDR3 region is CASSSPQGSRVLFLDNEQFF. The J gene is TRBJ2-1, the V gene TRBV11-1; TCRdb names TRBD1, which stays unverified in the absence of DNA. CDR1 SGHAT and CDR2 FQDESV come from the germline V gene (reference sequence). The CDR3 is 20 residues long.

The chain carries TRBV6-5 and TRBJ2-3; TCRdb picks TRBD2, but there is no DNA to check that call. The germline CDR1 and CDR2 sequences are MNHEY and SVGAGI. CDR3 length: 15 amino acids. CDR3 loop: CASSYPRGAADTQYF.

The gene calls are TRBV5-1 and TRBJ1-1; TCRdb gives TRBD1 as the D gene, but with no DNA this cannot be confirmed. The CDR3 covers 17 residues. Germline CDR1 and CDR2: SGHRS and YFSETQ. The CDR3 here is CASSLGPGRGGITEAFF.

The genes are TRBV7-2 and TRBJ1-4. In germline, CDR1 is SGHTA, CDR2 FQGNSA. This CDR3 is built from 14 residues. CDR3 in amino acids: CASSSETGDEKLFF. The full variable domain, in which reference TRBV7-2 and TRBJ1-4 provide the parts outside the CDR3, is GAGVSQSPSNKVTEKGKDVELRCDPISGHTALYWYRQSLGQGLEFLIYFQGNSAPDKSGLPSDRFSAERTGGSVSTLTIQRTQQEDSAVYLCASSSETGDEKLFFGSGTQLSVL.

The CDR3 spells CASSEPRTGEPIYEQYF. V and J are TRBV5-1 and TRBJ2-7; the TCRdb D gene call, TRBD1, has no DNA to confirm it. The CDR3 totals 17 residues. Germline values: CDR1 SGHRS, CDR2 YFSETQ.

The CDR3 sequence: CASSSRDRGVGTGELFF. The rearrangement joins TRBV7-9 to TRBJ2-2; TCRdb designates TRBD1, a call that cannot be tested without DNA. CDR3 length: 17 residues. Germline V gene data show CDR1 as SEHNR and CDR2 as FQNEAQ (reference sequence).

The chain joins TRBV5-1 to TRBJ1-3; TCRdb gives TRBD1 as the D gene, but with no DNA this cannot be confirmed. Per the germline V gene, CDR1 is SGHRS and CDR2 is YFSETQ. The CDR3 sequence is 16 residues long. This CDR3 is CASSSSRGADGNTIYF.

This chain uses TRBV28 with TRBJ2-7; TCRdb returns TRBD1, unconfirmable since there is no DNA. Germline CDR1 MDHEN, CDR2 SYDVKM. The CDR3 covers 14 residues. The CDR3 protein is CASSPPARNYEQYF. The variable domain in full, completed from reference TRBV28 and TRBJ2-7, reads DVKVTQSSRYLVKRTGEKVFLECVQDMDHENMFWYRQDPGLGLRLIYFSYDVKMKEKGDIPEGYSVSREKKERFSLILESASTNQTSMYLCASSPPARNYEQYFGPGTRLTVT.

The rearrangement uses TRBV3-1 and TRBJ2-7; no DNA is available, so the TRBD1 call from TCRdb remains unchecked. This CDR3 is built from 15 residues. Germline V gene data show CDR1 as LGHDT and CDR2 as YNNKEL (reference sequence). The CDR3 here is CASSPGSRGRGEQYF.

The chain has TRBV5-4 and TRBJ2-3; TCRdb reports TRBD1, a call that lacks DNA to check it against. CDR1 and CDR2 from the germline V gene are SGHNT and YYREEE (reference sequence). This CDR3 has 16 amino acids. The CDR3 here is CASSPLGQGVGDTQYF.

The chain recombines TRBV18 with TRBJ2-7. CDR1 and CDR2 (germline): KGHSH, LQKENI. There are 14 residues in the CDR3. The chain's CDR3 is CASSPPSVVYEQYF.

V and J are TRBV7-9 and TRBJ2-7; the D call of TRBD1 rests on TCRdb alone, since no DNA is present to check it. The germline gives CDR1 SEHNR, CDR2 FQNEAQ (reference sequence). This CDR3 region has 15 residues. CDR3: CASSHTRTGGKEQYF.

This chain joins TRBV4-3 and TRBJ2-7; TCRdb proposes TRBD2, but this gene call is untestable without DNA. This CDR3 contains 16 residues. The germline V gene has CDR1 LGHNA and CDR2 YSLEER. The CDR3 protein is CASSQLTSGGIYEQYF.

The CDR3 loop is CASSLGRTRTSYEQYF. The V and J genes are TRBV12-3 or TRBV12-4 and TRBJ2-7. The CDR3 spans 16 residues.

The chain uses TRBV6-5 and TRBJ2-1; with no DNA, the TCRdb D assignment of TRBD2 cannot be verified. Per the germline V gene, CDR1 is MNHEY and CDR2 is SVGAGI. The CDR3 totals 15 residues. This CDR3 is CASSYSRGPSNEQFF.

V is TRBV20-1 and J is TRBJ2-2; with no DNA, the TCRdb D assignment of TRBD1 cannot be verified. The CDR3 runs to 14 residues. The V gene's germline CDR1 is DFQATT and CDR2 SNEGSKA (reference sequence). CDR3 amino acids: CSAPGTGVTGELFF.

V and J are TRBV27 and TRBJ1-2; TCRdb designates TRBD1, a call that cannot be tested without DNA. The CDR3 has 13 amino acids. From germline, CDR1 is MNHEY and CDR2 SMNVEV (reference sequence). CDR3: CASGTTGIYGYTF.

This chain's CDR3 is CASSPPRPARVYRTEAFF. The rearrangement uses TRBV9 and TRBJ1-1; TCRdb lists TRBD1, though no DNA is available to test this call. Per germline, CDR1 SGDLS and CDR2 YYNGEE. CDR3 length: 18 amino acids.

The chain's CDR3 is CASSQPPGGAGELFF. The chain couples TRBV4-2 to TRBJ2-2; the TCRdb call, TRBD1, lacks DNA for checking. CDR1 is LGHNA, CDR2 YNFKEQ, per germline. This CDR3 spans 15 amino acids.

The chain is built from TRBV5-1 and TRBJ1-4. This CDR3 contains 14 residues. The germline V gene has CDR1 SGHRS and CDR2 YFSETQ. CDR3 loop: CASSVTATNEKLFF.

The CDR3 sequence is CASSPTGSNQPQHF. The rearrangement joins TRBV5-1 to TRBJ1-5; with no DNA, the TCRdb D assignment of TRBD1 cannot be verified. Looked up from germline, CDR1 is SGHRS and CDR2 is YFSETQ. This CDR3 is built from 14 residues.

The chain recombines TRBV4-3 with TRBJ2-7; without DNA, the TCRdb call of TRBD1 cannot be checked. The germline CDR1 and CDR2 sequences are LGHNA and YSLEER. The CDR3 contains 14 residues. The CDR3 reads CASSRGDRSYEQYF.